Below, 4 T cell receptor beta chains from the same sample are listed, as sequenced in a study of blood T cell repertoires in COVID-19. Profiling relied on immunoSEQ multiplex PCR, and the TCRdb table lists in-frame clones only, not all of them. The repertoire holds about 210,000 clones, with 85% to 90% as singletons. Material: peripheral blood. The receptors here all came from a man aged 55-75 years who had recovered from COVID-19.

The chain has TRBV10-1 and TRBJ1-1; perhaps TRBD1 as D (6 bases). Germline lookup yields CDR1 WNHNN and CDR2 SYGVQD (reference sequence). V was shortened by 6 bases and J by 4 bases, with 12 bases between the two germline ends. The CDR3 has 13 amino acids. The CDR3 DNA follows: TGCGCCAGCAGCGATTCAGGGGCCACTGAAGCTTTCTTT. It specifies CASSDSGATEAFF.

The table lists this clone with a count of one. The chain has TRBV7-3 and TRBJ1-6, with unresolved D. The CDR3 sequence is 13 residues long. The V end was cut by 7 bases, the J end by 7 bases, with 11 bases between. Germline V lookup: CDR1 SGHTA, CDR2 FQGTGA. Written as DNA, the CDR3 is TGTGCCAGCAAGTTGACAACAAATTCACCCCTCCACTTT. Amino acids: CASKLTTNSPLHF.

This clone was counted at least ten times. V is TRBV5-4 and J is TRBJ1-4; TRBD1 matches at 8 bases. Looked up from germline, CDR1 is SGHNT and CDR2 is YYREEE (reference sequence). The V and J ends lost 4 bases and 7 bases, in that order; junction bases with no gene match: 6. The CDR3 contains 14 residues. Written as DNA, the CDR3 is TGTGCCAGCAGCCGACAGGGGAGTGCTGAAAAACTGTTTTTT. This codes for CASSRQGSAEKLFF.

V is TRBV7-9 and J is TRBJ1-2; 8 bases map to TRBD1. J lost 5 bases, V lost 8 bases, and 4 bases had no gene match. Germline CDR1 SEHNR, CDR2 FQNEAQ (reference sequence). The CDR3 is 12 amino acids. CDR3 DNA sequence: TGTGCCAGCGGACAGGGTCCATATGGCTACACCTTC. It is translated as CASGQGPYGYTF.